Given below is one T cell receptor beta chain in context. Antigen: not known. Produced via immunoSEQ multiplex PCR; TCRdb's table is partial and in-frame only. Here the sample spans about 2 million clones, approximately 95% being singletons. CD45RO-negative, CCR7-positively selected cells formed the naive CD8 fraction, excluding terminally differentiated effector memory CD45RA+ cells. The data stem from a study of shared clonotypes between healthy human individuals. Study findings and constraints: Limited genetic and exposure-history diversity came from having few donors.

In germline, CDR1 is SGHTA, CDR2 FQGNSA. V was clipped by 1 base and J by 7 bases; unmatched bases: 10. This CDR3 region has 16 residues. The chain uses TRBV7-2 and TRBJ2-7; 10 nucleotides agree with TRBD1. The sample was naive CD8+ T cells sorted from blood. The clonotype originates from a man aged 18 to 30 in good health. In DNA, the CDR3 is TGTGCCAGCAGCTTAGGGCCGGGACAGGGGATTGAGGAGCAGTACTTC. Amino acids: CASSLGPGQGIEEQYF. Full variable domain (outside the CDR3, taken from reference TRBV7-2 and TRBJ2-7): GAGVSQSPSNKVTEKGKDVELRCDPISGHTALYWYRQSLGQGLEFLIYFQGNSAPDKSGLPSDRFSAERTGGSVSTLTIQRTQQEDSAVYLCASSLGPGQGIEEQYFGPGTRLTVT.